These 5 T cell receptor beta chains share one sample of origin, sequenced in a study of blood T cell repertoires in COVID-19. Clones were sequenced by immunoSEQ multiplex PCR, and TCRdb holds only the in-frame ones, with some missing. This table holds approximately 81,000 clones, around 89% found once. Sequencing input: PBMCs or T cells enriched from blood (not recorded which). The receptor set was obtained from a woman aged 50 to 65 with acute COVID-19.

The rearrangement uses TRBV4-3 and TRBJ2-5; 10 bases map to TRBD2. The CDR3 has 17 residues. CDR1 and CDR2 from the germline V gene are LGHNA and YSLEER. The trim removed 4 bases at V and 2 bases at J, leaving 10 bases unmatched. Here the CDR3 DNA reads TGCGCCAGCAGCCCCCGGGCCCGGACTAGCGGTCAAGAGACCCAGTACTTC. It yields the protein CASSPRARTSGQETQYF.

J is TRBJ2-3 and V is TRBV12-3 or TRBV12-4, with D hard to call. The length of the CDR3 is 11 residues. The V gene lost 6 bases and the J gene lost 8 bases, with 9 bases spanning the gap. The CDR3 DNA follows: TGTGCCAGCAGCTACCGTGGTACGCAGTATTTT. It specifies CASSYRGTQYF.

This chain links TRBV4-1 with TRBJ1-1; 7 nucleotides line up with TRBD1. This CDR3 has 16 amino acids. Looked up from germline, CDR1 is MGHRA and CDR2 is YSYEKL. With V trimmed by 3 bases and J by 2 bases, 9 bases remained unmatched. CDR3 amino acids: CASSHADRVGNTEAFF. CDR3 nucleotide sequence: TGCGCCAGCAGCCACGCAGACAGGGTAGGAAACACTGAAGCTTTCTTT.

The chain recombines TRBV19 with TRBJ2-3; D remains unclear. This CDR3 has 13 amino acids. Trimming took off 6 bases at V and 0 bases at J, with 7 bases between the two ends. CDR1 and CDR2 from the germline V gene are LNHDA and SQIVND (reference sequence). Here the CDR3 reads CASRSESTDTQYF. The CDR3 bases are TGTGCCAGTAGAAGTGAGAGCACAGATACGCAGTATTTT.

The CDR3 loop is CASSQDPSGRAGIQYF. The CDR3 nucleotides are TGTGCCAGCAGCCAAGATCCCAGCGGGAGGGCCGGCATTCAGTACTTC. V gene TRBV14 combines with J gene TRBJ2-4, with 10 bases fitting TRBD2. The germline CDR1 and CDR2 sequences are SGHDN and FVKESK. Germline trimming cut 0 bases from V and 9 bases from J; bases unmatched to any gene: 8. The CDR3 consists of 16 residues.